This T cell receptor (beta chain) was captured by sequencing in a study of blood T cell repertoires in COVID-19. At the level of the study: Whether acute or convalescent, the COVID-19 samples came from the United States, Italy and Spain.

Germline CDR1 is MNHEY and CDR2 is SMNVEV (reference sequence). The CDR3 spans 14 residues. Trimming stripped 2 bases from V and 4 bases from J, with 11 bases between. TCRdb keeps only in-frame clones here, not all; method: immunoSEQ multiplex PCR. The sample records some 240,000 clones, approximately 92% being singletons. This clone was observed a handful of times. The gene calls are TRBV27 and TRBJ1-1; possibly TRBD1 for D (5 bases). Sequencing was performed on peripheral blood. This sequence was found in a middle-aged woman who had recovered from COVID-19. This CDR3 reads CASSLQGFGTEAFF. The CDR3, as DNA: TGTGCCAGCAGTTTACAGGGTTTCGGCACTGAAGCTTTCTTT.